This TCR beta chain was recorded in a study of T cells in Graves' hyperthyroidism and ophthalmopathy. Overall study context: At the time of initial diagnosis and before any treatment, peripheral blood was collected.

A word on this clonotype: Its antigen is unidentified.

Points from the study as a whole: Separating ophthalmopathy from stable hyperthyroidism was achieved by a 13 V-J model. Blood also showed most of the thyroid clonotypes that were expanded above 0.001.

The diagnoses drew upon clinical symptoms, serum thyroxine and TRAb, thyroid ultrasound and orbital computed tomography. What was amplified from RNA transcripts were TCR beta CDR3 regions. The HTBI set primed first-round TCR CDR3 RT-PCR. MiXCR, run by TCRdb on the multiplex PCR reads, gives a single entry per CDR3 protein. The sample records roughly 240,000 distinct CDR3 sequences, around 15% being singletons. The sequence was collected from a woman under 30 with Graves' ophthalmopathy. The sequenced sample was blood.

The CDR3 loop reads CSARGMRGGGDEAFF. The CDR3 DNA follows: TGCAGTGCTAGAGGGATGCGGGGGGGAGGGGACGAAGCTTTCTTT. This chain uses TRBV20-1 with TRBJ1-1, with a weak D call TRBD1 (5 bases). V lost 1 base, J lost 8 bases, and 20 bases lay in between. Germline V CDR1 and CDR2: DFQATT, SNEGSKA (reference sequence). The CDR3 runs to 15 residues.